The entry below gives a single TCR beta chain sequence along with its context. Its cognate antigen is unknown. The read terminates 3 residues ahead of where the CDR3 ends, so the germline J gene completes it. The data derive from a study of T cells in women clearing cervical HPV infection. Overall study context: Cases were women with histologically confirmed HPV16-related CIN3 or worse, including a couple of invasive cancers.

Study-wide points: Associations may precede or follow infection; HPV-specific or memory T cells were not isolated. TRBV6-7 relative abundance averaged 0.11% in cases and 0.15% to 0.2% in controls.

Germline assignment: CDR1 SGHNT and CDR2 YYREEE (reference sequence). This CDR3 is built from 13 residues. Sequencing used immunoSEQ multiplex PCR; TCRdb keeps in-frame clones, though not all of them. Its table records over 30,000 clones. The chain is built from TRBV5-4 and TRBJ1-2, with D unclear. This TCR came from a woman between 18 and 75 years old with a cervical HPV16 infection that either progressed to CIN3+ or cleared (not recorded which). Sequences were obtained from blood buffy coat. The DNA read from the CDR3 is TGTGCCAGCAGCTTGGCGCAAACACCGGGC. Amino acids: CASSLAQTPG. The whole CDR3 reads CASSLAQTPGYTF.